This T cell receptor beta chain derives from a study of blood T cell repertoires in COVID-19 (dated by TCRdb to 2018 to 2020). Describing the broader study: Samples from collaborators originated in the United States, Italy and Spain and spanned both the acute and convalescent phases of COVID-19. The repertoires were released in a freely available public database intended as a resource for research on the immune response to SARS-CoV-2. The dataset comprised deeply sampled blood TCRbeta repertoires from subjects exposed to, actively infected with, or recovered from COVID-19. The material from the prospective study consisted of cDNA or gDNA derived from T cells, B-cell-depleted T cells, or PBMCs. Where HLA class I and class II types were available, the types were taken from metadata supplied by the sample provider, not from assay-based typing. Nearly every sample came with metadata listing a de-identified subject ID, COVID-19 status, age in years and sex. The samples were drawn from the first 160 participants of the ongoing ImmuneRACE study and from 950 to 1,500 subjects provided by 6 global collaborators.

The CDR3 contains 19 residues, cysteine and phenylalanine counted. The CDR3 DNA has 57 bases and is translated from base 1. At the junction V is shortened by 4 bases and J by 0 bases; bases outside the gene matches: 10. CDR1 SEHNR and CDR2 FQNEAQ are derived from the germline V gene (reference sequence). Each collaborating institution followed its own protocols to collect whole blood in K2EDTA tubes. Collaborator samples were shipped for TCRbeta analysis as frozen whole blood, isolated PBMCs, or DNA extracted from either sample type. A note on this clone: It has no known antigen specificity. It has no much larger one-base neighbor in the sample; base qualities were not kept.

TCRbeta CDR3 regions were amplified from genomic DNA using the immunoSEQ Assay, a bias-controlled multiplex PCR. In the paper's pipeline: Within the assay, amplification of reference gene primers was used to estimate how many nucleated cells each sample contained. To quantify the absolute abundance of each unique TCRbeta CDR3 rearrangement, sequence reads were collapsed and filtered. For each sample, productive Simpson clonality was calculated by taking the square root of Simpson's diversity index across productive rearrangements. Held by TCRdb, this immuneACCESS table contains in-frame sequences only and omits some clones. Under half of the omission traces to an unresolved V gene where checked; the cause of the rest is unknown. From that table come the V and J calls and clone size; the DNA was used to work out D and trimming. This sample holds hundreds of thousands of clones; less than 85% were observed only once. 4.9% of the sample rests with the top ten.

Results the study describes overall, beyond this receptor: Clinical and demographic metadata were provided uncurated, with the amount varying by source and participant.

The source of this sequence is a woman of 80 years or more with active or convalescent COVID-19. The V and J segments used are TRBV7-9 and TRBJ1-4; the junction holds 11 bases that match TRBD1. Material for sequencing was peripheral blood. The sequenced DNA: TGTGCCAGCAGCTCTCGGACAGGGGGCAATTGGGCAACTAATGAAAAACTGTTTTTT. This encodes CASSSRTGGNWATNEKLFF.